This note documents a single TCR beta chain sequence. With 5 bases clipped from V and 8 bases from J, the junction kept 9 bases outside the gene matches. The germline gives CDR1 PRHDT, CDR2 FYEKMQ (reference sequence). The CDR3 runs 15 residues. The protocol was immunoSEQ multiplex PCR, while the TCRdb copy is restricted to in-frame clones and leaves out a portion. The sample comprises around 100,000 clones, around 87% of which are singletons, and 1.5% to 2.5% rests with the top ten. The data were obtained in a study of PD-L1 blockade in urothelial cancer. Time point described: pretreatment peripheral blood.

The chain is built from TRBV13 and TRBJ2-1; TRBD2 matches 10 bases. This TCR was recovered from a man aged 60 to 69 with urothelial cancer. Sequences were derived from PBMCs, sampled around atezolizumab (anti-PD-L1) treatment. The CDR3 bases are TGTGCCAGCAGCCCACGACTAGCGGGCGGGGATGAGCAGTTCTTC. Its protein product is CASSPRLAGGDEQFF.